This TCR beta chain was obtained from a study of T cell clonality in common variable immunodeficiency. This clone was seen ten or more times. No antigen is known for it. Profiling relied on immunoSEQ multiplex PCR, and the TCRdb table lists in-frame clones only, not all of them. This sample shows tens of thousands of clones and no singletons; approximately 1.6% rests with the ten largest. General study points: Shared TCRbeta clones were fewer between CVID subjects than controls. Compared with healthy controls, CVID subjects showed increased TCRbeta clonality, mostly in about a third. Reportedly, TCR beta sequences from common variable immunodeficiency showed fewer deletions and N-nucleotide insertions.

The source of this sequence is a person between 18 and 75 years old in good health. The sample was peripheral blood mononuclear cells.

CDR3 sequence reads: CASSLESGPIYEQYF. Incomplete CDR3 DNA: TGTGCCAGCAGCTTAGAATCGGGTCCGATCTACGAG. The chain joins TRBV7-9 to TRBJ2-7; D is ambiguous. The observed sequence ends 3 residues before the CDR3 terminus, with the missing tail filled in from the germline J gene. V was shortened by 1 base and J by 3 bases, with 13 bases between the two germline ends. The CDR3 loop spans 15 amino acids. In germline, CDR1 is SEHNR, CDR2 FQNEAQ (reference sequence).